This T cell receptor (beta chain) came from a study of T cells expressing NK-cell markers. Regarding the study as a whole: These clonotypes additionally ranked first within the CD3+CD56-NKG2C+ fraction of a few donors. Whether expanded NKG2C-expressing T cell clones recognize HCMV is unknown. The study found dominant NKG2C+ clonotypes at roughly 1.0-8% of CD8+ T cells in roughly six donors.

About this clonotype: The antigen remains unidentified.

The CDR3 has 13 amino acids. The V gene's germline CDR1 is SGHRS and CDR2 YFSETQ. What made the TCR beta cDNA was 5'RACE template switching with UMIs. TCRdb reprocessed the 5' RACE reads, with one entry per CDR3 protein and no DNA. The specimen's table records 150,000 or so distinct CDR3 sequences. The chain uses TRBV5-1 and TRBJ1-1; TCRdb designates TRBD1, a call that cannot be tested without DNA. The receptor comes from a woman aged 18-70 years in good health. Sequencing was carried out using blood T cells: a sorted CD56 or NKG2C T cell subset, CD4+ or CD8+ T cells, or bulk PBMC T cells (not recorded which). CDR3 protein: CASKGGEDTEAFF.